The entry that follows covers one TCR beta chain sequence. The antigen remains unidentified. This sample is drawn from a study of vaccination effects on CD4 cells after COVID-19. V was pared by 2 bases and J by 0 bases, with 11 bases between. The CDR3 consists of 16 residues. Germline values: CDR1 SGHRS, CDR2 YFSETQ. Here immunoSEQ multiplex PCR was the method, and the copy in TCRdb shows in-frame clones only, minus some. Of tens of thousands of clones in the sample, more than 65% are singletons; the top ten hold 4.5% to 6.5%. Cells that had been cultured for less than 13 days were the source of isolated CD4+ T cells. Prior SARS-CoV-2 infection was absent in the vaccine recipients, as shown by negative nucleocapsid antibodies.

The starting material was CD4+ T cells from PBMCs cultured without peptide, obtained before COVID-19 vaccination. The sequence was obtained from a human donor who received a COVID-19 vaccine. The chain has TRBV5-1 and TRBJ1-4; D not certain. This CDR3 reads CASSFTIRPTNEKLFF. Written as DNA, the CDR3 is TGCGCCAGCAGCTTTACCATTCGACCAACTAATGAAAAACTGTTTTTT.